This TCR beta chain stems from a study of CD8+ T cells in alopecia areata. The sequencing template was cDNA reverse transcribed from extracted RNA. TCRdb's copy holds only in-frame clones and misses some; the assay was immunoSEQ multiplex PCR. Altogether 210,000 or so clones are present, approximately 70% being singletons, with the ten largest covering 1% to 1.5%. With regard to this clone: Its antigen remains unidentified. In the same sample, other DNA sequences code for this CDR3.

This CDR3 region has 15 residues. The trim removed 7 bases at V and 1 base at J, leaving 7 bases unmatched. The germline gives CDR1 SQVTM, CDR2 ANQGSEA. This sample's treatment: oral pan-JAK inhibitor, 5-10 mg twice daily. Findings of the study overall: Because one nonresponder was included, the link of baseline CD8+ expansion to response is considered uncertain. Clonality in lesional scalp, especially alopecia totalis/universalis, exceeded that of normal scalp.

The genes are TRBV29-1 and TRBJ2-6; 7 bases are a match to TRBD2. This sample comprised CD4+ T cells sorted from blood, obtained at approximately week 42, from a patient treated with tofacitinib. The source of this sequence is a human donor with alopecia areata. The CDR3 region is CSARGVGSGANVLTF. The CDR3 region has the DNA TGCAGCGCCCGGGGGGTGGGTTCTGGGGCCAACGTCCTGACTTTC.